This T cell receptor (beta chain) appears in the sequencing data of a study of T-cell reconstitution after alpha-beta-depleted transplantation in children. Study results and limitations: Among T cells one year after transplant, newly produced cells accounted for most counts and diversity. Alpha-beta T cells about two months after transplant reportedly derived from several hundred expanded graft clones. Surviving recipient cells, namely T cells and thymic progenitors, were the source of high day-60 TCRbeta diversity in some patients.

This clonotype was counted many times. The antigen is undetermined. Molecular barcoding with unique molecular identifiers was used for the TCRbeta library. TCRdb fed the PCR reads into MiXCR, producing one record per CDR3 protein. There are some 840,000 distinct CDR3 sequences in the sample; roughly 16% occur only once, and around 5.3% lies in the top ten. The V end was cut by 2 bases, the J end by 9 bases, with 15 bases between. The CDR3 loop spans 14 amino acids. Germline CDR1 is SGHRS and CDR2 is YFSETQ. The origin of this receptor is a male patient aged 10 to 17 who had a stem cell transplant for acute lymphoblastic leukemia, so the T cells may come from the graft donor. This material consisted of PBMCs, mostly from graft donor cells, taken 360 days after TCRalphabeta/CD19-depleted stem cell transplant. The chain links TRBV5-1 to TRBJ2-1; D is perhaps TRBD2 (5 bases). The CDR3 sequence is CASSFTPGSSEQFF. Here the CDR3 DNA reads TGCGCCAGCAGCTTCACCCCGGGATCCAGTGAGCAGTTCTTC.